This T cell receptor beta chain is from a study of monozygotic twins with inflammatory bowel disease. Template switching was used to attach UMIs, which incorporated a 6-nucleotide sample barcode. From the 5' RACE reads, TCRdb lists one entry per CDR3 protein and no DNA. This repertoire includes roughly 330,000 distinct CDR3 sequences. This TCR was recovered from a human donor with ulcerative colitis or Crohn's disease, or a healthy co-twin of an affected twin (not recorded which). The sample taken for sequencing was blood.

CDR3 sequence: CASSLEAGTGTDTQYF. The chain joins TRBV5-1 to TRBJ2-3; TCRdb reports TRBD2, a call that lacks DNA to check it against. Germline assignment: CDR1 SGHRS and CDR2 YFSETQ. The CDR3 is 16 residues long.